This T cell receptor (beta chain) appears in the sequencing data of a study of control samples from healthy donors and cancer patients. The germline V gene has CDR1 LGHDT and CDR2 YNNKEL (reference sequence). The V end was cut by 0 bases, the J end by 8 bases, with 11 bases between. The CDR3 is 15 residues long. Using immunoSEQ multiplex PCR, the repertoire was profiled, and TCRdb retains in-frame clones only, with some absent. The table records 77,000 or so clones, roughly 89% of them present only once. The V and J genes are TRBV3-1 (or the pseudogene TRBV3-2) and TRBJ2-6; the D gene is possibly TRBD1 (6 bases). What was sequenced was blood. This receptor was identified in a man aged 25-45 years in good health. Written as DNA, the CDR3 is TGTGCCAGCAGCCAAGAACACAGGGTTTCCAACGTCCTGACTTTC. This gives the protein CASSQEHRVSNVLTF.